One sample yielded the 16 T cell receptor beta chains listed below, sequenced in a study of glioma-infiltrating T cells. The iRepertoire nested amplicon-rescue multiplex PCR amplified TCR alpha and beta CDR3s from RNA. TCRdb re-called the multiplex PCR reads with MiXCR, one entry per CDR3 protein. The table records approximately 110,000 distinct CDR3 sequences, under 30% of them present only once. Sequenced sample: glioma tissue, nonneoplastic brain tissue, or PBMCs (not recorded which). These TCRs come from a human donor with low-grade glioma or glioblastoma, undergoing nonglioma brain surgery, or in good health (not recorded which).

The sample holds many counts of this clonotype. J is TRBJ2-5 and V is TRBV12-3 or TRBV12-4; TRBD2 matches at 10 bases. This CDR3 spans 14 amino acids. With 8 bases clipped from V and 4 bases from J, the junction kept 7 bases outside the gene matches. CDR3 amino acids: CASGSGGAGETQYF. The CDR3 DNA is TGTGCCAGCGGAAGCGGGGGGGCCGGAGAGACCCAGTACTTC.

This clonotype was detected ten times or more. The chain recombines TRBV7-2 with TRBJ2-5, with TRBD2 as a possible D gene (6 bases). V lost 4 bases and J 2 bases, leaving 11 bases between the germline ends. The CDR3 is 14 amino acids. CDR1 is SGHTA and CDR2 is FQGNSA in the germline V gene. The CDR3 bases are TGTGCCAGCAGCTCCCGGAGGGGACAAGAGACCCAGTACTTC. It codes for CASSSRRGQETQYF.

This clonotype was detected ten times or more. This chain connects TRBV6-1 to TRBJ2-7; 10 bases line up with TRBD2. V dropped 5 bases and J dropped 2; count of bases not matched to a gene: 6. CDR3 length: 15 residues. CDR1 and CDR2 (germline): MNHNS, SASEGT. CDR3 sequence reads: CASSSPGLATYEQYF. CDR3 DNA: TGTGCCAGCAGTTCACCGGGACTAGCGACCTACGAGCAGTACTTC.

With regard to this clonotype: A much larger clone is a single base away; this may be a read error. The chain is built from TRBV29-1 and TRBJ2-1, with TRBD2 identical over 9 bases. This CDR3 contains 15 residues. V gave up 3 bases and J gave up 2 bases; unmatched junction bases: 5. CDR1 and CDR2 from the germline V gene are SQVTM and ANQGSEA. Here the CDR3 DNA reads TGCAGCGTTGAGACTAGCGGCTCCACCTACAATGAGCAGTTCTTC. Translating it yields CSVETSGSTYNEQFF.

The table lists this clonotype with many counts. The chain carries TRBV25-1 and TRBJ2-3; a possible D gene is TRBD2 (5 bases). Germline assignment: CDR1 MGHDK and CDR2 SYGVNS. Deletions cut 7 bases from V and 1 base from J, with 15 bases between. There are 15 residues in the CDR3. CDR3 protein: CASTRRDSGTDTQYF. CDR3 nucleotide sequence: TGTGCCAGCACCCGAAGGGATAGCGGCACAGATACGCAGTATTTT. Full variable domain (rest looked up from reference TRBV25-1 and TRBJ2-3): EADIYQTPRYLVIGTGKKITLECSQTMGHDKMYWYQQDPGMELHLIHYSYGVNSTEKGDLSSESTVSRIRTEHFPLTLESARPSHTSQYLCASTRRDSGTDTQYFGPGTRLTVL.

Comment on this clonotype: A read error may be the cause here, since a much bigger clone is one base away. This chain uses TRBV4-3 with TRBJ2-1; 8 bases are a match to TRBD2. Germline CDR1 is LGHNA and CDR2 is YSLEER. This CDR3 contains 15 residues. The CDR3 nucleotides are TGCGCCAGCAGCCAAGCGCGGGGGGCCCCGGATGAGCACTTCTTC. This gives the protein CASSQARGAPDEHFF.

The chain combines TRBV13 with TRBJ2-3, with D perhaps being TRBD1 or TRBD2 (5 bases each). Trimming removed 5 bases from V and 4 bases from J, with 16 bases in between. The CDR3 has 15 amino acids. The V gene's germline CDR1 is PRHDT and CDR2 FYEKMQ (reference sequence). DNA of the CDR3: TGTGCCAGCAGCCCCGGGGCGGCTAAATCAGATACGCAGTATTTT. It specifies CASSPGAAKSDTQYF.

Note on this clonotype: A much larger clone lies one base from this, so it may be a read error. The chain has TRBV14 and TRBJ2-1; D remains ambiguous. Germline V CDR1 and CDR2: SGHDN, FVKESK. CDR3 length: 15 amino acids. The CDR3 DNA is TGTGCCAGCAGCCAAGATTTGGGCTTTTGGGTTGAGCGGTTCTTC. This encodes CASSQDLGFWVERFF.

Ten or more counts support this clonotype. J is TRBJ1-1 and V is TRBV5-5; no reliable D call. The CDR3 extends over 15 amino acids. Germline assignment: CDR1 SGHKS and CDR2 YYEKEE (reference sequence). V lost 1 base to trimming and J lost 2 bases, with 12 bases between them. The CDR3 DNA reads TGTGCCAGCAGCTTGCGCCCGGGAGGAAACACTGAAGCTTTCTTT. It yields the protein CASSLRPGGNTEAFF.

Ten or more counts support this clonotype. The rearrangement joins TRBV7-9 to TRBJ1-1; D uncertain. This CDR3 is built from 13 residues. V dropped 4 bases and J dropped 1 base, with 7 bases sitting between them. CDR1 and CDR2 from the germline V gene are SEHNR and FQNEAQ (reference sequence). CDR3 amino acids: CASSSQANTEAFF. The CDR3 DNA is TGTGCCAGCAGCTCCCAGGCGAACACTGAAGCTTTCTTT.

V gene TRBV5-4 combines with J gene TRBJ1-3, with 7 bases fitting TRBD1. Germline V lookup: CDR1 SGHNT, CDR2 YYREEE (reference sequence). The CDR3 is made up of 15 amino acids. The junction had 5 bases not matched to a gene; V was cut back by 1 base and J by 4 bases. The CDR3 coding sequence is TGTGCCAGCAGCTTGACAGGGGCGAAAGGAAACACCATATATTTT. Translation: CASSLTGAKGNTIYF.

The J gene is TRBJ2-3, the V gene TRBV4-3, with TRBD2 as a possible D gene (5 bases). The V and J ends lost 5 bases and 1 base respectively, with 16 bases between them. Germline CDR1 is LGHNA and CDR2 is YSLEER. The CDR3 loop spans 16 amino acids. The CDR3 DNA sequence: TGCGCCAGCAGCGAGTCGGAGGTCAAGGGCACAGATACGCAGTATTTT. This translates into CASSESEVKGTDTQYF.

This clonotype was counted many times. The V call is TRBV28, the J call TRBJ2-6, with TRBD1 matching 7 bases. With V trimmed by 6 bases and J by 2 bases, 10 bases remained unmatched. Germline assignment: CDR1 MDHEN and CDR2 SYDVKM. This CDR3 region has 17 residues. The CDR3 DNA reads as TGTGCCAGCAGCGCGTACAGGGGTACCACTGGGGCCAACGTCCTGACTTTC. Encoded protein: CASSAYRGTTGANVLTF.

There are many counts of this clonotype. Mismatch with germline at one junction end may stem from a read error. The chain uses TRBV20-1 and TRBJ2-7; TRBD2 is a possible D gene (5 bases). The CDR3 covers 12 residues. In germline, CDR1 is DFQATT, CDR2 SNEGSKA (reference sequence). DNA of the CDR3: TGCAGTGCAAGAGGGCATACCTACGAGCAGTACTTC. As protein: CSARGHTYEQYF.

For this clonotype: This CDR3 fails to terminate in the conserved phenylalanine or tryptophan, so it likely reflects a read error. The chain carries TRBV6-9 and TRBJ2-1; D is perhaps TRBD1 (5 bases). The V gene lost 2 bases and the J gene lost 6 bases, with 5 bases spanning the gap. The CDR3 totals 12 residues. Germline CDR1 reads MNHGY; CDR2 reads SVAAGI. The CDR3 loop is CASSYGANEQFD. The CDR3 bases are TGTGCCAGCAGTTATGGGGCCAATGAGCAGTTCGAC.

This clonotype was detected ten times or more. The chain links TRBV7-9 to TRBJ1-2; TRBD1 agrees at 8 bases. Trimming at V came to 5 bases and at J to 4 bases, leaving 15 bases not matched to a gene. This CDR3 spans 17 amino acids. Germline V CDR1 and CDR2: SEHNR, FQNEAQ (reference sequence). CDR3 nucleotide sequence: TGTGCCAGCAGCCCTCCGGGACAGGACTCCGTAAGCTATGGCTACACCTTC. It encodes CASSPPGQDSVSYGYTF.